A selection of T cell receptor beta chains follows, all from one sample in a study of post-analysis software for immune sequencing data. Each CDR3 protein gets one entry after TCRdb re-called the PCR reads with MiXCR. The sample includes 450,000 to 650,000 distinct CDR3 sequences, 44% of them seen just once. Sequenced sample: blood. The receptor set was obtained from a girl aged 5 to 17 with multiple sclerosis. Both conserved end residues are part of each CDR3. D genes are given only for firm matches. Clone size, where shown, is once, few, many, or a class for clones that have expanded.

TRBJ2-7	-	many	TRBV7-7	CASSLGPTGSEQYF	TGTGCCAGCAGCTTAGGTCCCACAGGCTCCGAGCAGTACTTC
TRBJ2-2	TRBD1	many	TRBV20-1	CSARASTGTGGSFENTGELFF	TGCAGTGCTAGAGCTTCAACCGGGACAGGGGGCTCTTTTGAGAACACCGGGGAGCTGTTTTTT
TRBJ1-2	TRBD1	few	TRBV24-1	CATSDPGQGLYGYTF	TGTGCCACCAGTGACCCCGGACAGGGCCTCTATGGCTACACCTTC
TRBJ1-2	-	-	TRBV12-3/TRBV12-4	CASSPDGARGYTF	TGTGCCAGCAGTCCGGACGGGGCCCGGGGCTACACCTTC
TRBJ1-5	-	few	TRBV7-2	CASSWSTTYQPQHF	TGTGCCAGCAGCTGGTCAACGACTTATCAGCCCCAGCATTTT
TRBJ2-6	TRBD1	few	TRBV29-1	CSTRGPGANVLTF	TGCAGCACTAGGGGGCCTGGGGCCAACGTCCTGACTTTC
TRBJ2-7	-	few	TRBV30	CAWSSYEQYF	TGTGCCTGGAGCTCCTACGAGCAGTACTTC
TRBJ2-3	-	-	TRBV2	CASRELAQGNTQYF	TGTGCCAGCAGAGAGCTGGCTCAGGGGAATACGCAGTATTTT
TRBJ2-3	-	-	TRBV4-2	CASSQGSGNTDTQYF	TGTGCCAGCAGCCAAGGAAGTGGAAACACAGATACGCAGTATTTT
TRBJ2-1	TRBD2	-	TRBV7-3	CASSLEGTRRPNEQFF	TGTGCCAGCAGCTTAGAAGGGACTAGAAGGCCCAATGAGCAGTTCTTC
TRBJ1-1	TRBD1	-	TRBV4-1	CASSQSQGINTEAFF	TGCGCCAGCAGCCAATCACAGGGGATAAACACTGAAGCTTTCTTT
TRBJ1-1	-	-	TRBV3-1	CASSQVDRIGAEAFF	TGTGCCAGCAGCCAAGTCGACAGGATCGGCGCTGAAGCTTTCTTT
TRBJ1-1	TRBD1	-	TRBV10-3	CAISEGLQGDTEAFF	TGTGCCATCAGTGAAGGGTTACAGGGGGACACTGAAGCTTTCTTT
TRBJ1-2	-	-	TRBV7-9	CASSLGGDGNYGYTF	TGTGCCAGCAGCTTAGGGGGGGACGGGAACTATGGCTACACCTTC
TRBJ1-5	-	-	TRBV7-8	CASSLVAGGNQPQHF	TGTGCCAGCAGCTTAGTCGCGGGGGGCAATCAGCCCCAGCATTTT
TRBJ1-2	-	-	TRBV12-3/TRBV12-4	CAITLSNYGYTF	TGTGCCATCACACTGTCTAACTATGGCTACACCTTC
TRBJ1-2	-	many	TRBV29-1	CSVDEFRAHYGYTF	TGCAGCGTTGATGAGTTCAGGGCCCATTATGGCTACACCTTC
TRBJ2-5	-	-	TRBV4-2	CASSQGLSETQYF	TGTGCCAGCAGCCAAGGGCTATCGGAGACCCAGTACTTC
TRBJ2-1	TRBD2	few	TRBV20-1	CSALPGLADHEQFF	TGCAGTGCTCTCCCGGGACTAGCGGACCATGAGCAGTTCTTC
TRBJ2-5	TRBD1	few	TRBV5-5	CASSLGTGEAQYF	TGTGCCAGCAGCCTCGGGACAGGGGAGGCCCAGTACTTC
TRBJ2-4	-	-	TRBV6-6	CASMEPRVQNIQYF	TGTGCCAGCATGGAACCCAGGGTACAAAACATTCAGTACTTC
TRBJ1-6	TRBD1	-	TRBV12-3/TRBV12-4	CASSPAAGQRSPLHF	TGTGCCAGCAGCCCAGCCGCGGGACAGAGGTCTCCCCTCCACTTT
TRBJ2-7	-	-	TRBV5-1	CASSLDRSDLSYEQYF	TGCGCCAGCAGCTTGGACCGGTCGGACCTCTCCTACGAGCAGTACTTC
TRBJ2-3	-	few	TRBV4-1	CASSQGAQPPYTDTQYF	TGCGCCAGCAGCCAAGGGGCCCAACCCCCGTACACAGATACGCAGTATTTT
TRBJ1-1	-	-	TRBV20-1	CSARMRGWDTEAFF	TGCAGTGCTAGAATGAGGGGGTGGGACACTGAAGCTTTCTTT
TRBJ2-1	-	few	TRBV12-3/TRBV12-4	CASSLDALGLNEQFF	TGTGCCAGCAGTTTGGATGCTTTGGGGCTCAATGAGCAGTTCTTC
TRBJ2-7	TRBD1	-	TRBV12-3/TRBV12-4	CASSLSQGARSYEQYF	TGTGCCAGCAGTTTGTCTCAGGGGGCCCGTTCCTACGAGCAGTACTTC
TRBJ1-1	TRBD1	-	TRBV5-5	CASHQAPDRGIGAFF	TGTGCCAGCCACCAAGCTCCGGACAGGGGTATAGGAGCTTTCTTT
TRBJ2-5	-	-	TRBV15	CATSNVRYQETQYF	TGTGCCACCAGCAACGTTCGGTACCAAGAGACCCAGTACTTC
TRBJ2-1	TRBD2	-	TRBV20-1	CSAEGTNGVYNEQFF	TGCAGTGCCGAAGGGACTAACGGGGTTTACAATGAGCAGTTCTTC
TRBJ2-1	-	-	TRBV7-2	CASSLEGGYNEQFF	TGTGCCAGCAGCTTAGAGGGAGGCTACAATGAGCAGTTCTTC
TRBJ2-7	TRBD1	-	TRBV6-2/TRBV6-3	CASSYSGTGSYEQYF	TGTGCCAGCAGTTACTCGGGGACAGGGTCCTACGAGCAGTACTTC
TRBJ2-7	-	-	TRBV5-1	CASSLPTPGGYEQYF	TGCGCCAGCAGCTTGCCCACCCCCGGAGGCTACGAGCAGTACTTC
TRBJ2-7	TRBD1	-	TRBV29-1	CSVAGTGANRVPYEQYF	TGCAGCGTTGCTGGGACAGGGGCCAATAGAGTTCCCTACGAGCAGTACTTC
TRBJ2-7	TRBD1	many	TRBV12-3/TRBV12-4	CASRGDSSYEQYF	TGTGCCAGCAGGGGGGACAGCTCCTACGAGCAGTACTTC
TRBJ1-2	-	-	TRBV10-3	CAISDAGIWDTF	TGTGCCATCAGTGATGCCGGGATCTGGGACACCTTC
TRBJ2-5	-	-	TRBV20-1	CSARGTEEGQETQYF	TGCAGTGCTAGAGGGACAGAGGAAGGGCAAGAGACCCAGTACTTC
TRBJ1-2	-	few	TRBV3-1	CASSGGVYGYTF	TGTGCCAGCAGCGGAGGGGTCTATGGCTACACCTTC
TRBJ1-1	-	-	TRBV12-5	CASGLASEAFF	TGTGCTAGTGGTCTTGCAAGTGAAGCTTTCTTT
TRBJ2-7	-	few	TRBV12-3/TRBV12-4	CASRRGKSSYEQYF	TGTGCCAGCAGACGGGGAAAAAGTTCCTACGAGCAGTACTTC
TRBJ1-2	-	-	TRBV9	CASSVEPGGYTF	TGTGCCAGCAGCGTAGAGCCCGGAGGCTACACCTTC
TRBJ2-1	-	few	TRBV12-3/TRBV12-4	CASSLPLAYTYNEQFF	TGTGCCAGCAGTTTACCTCTAGCGTATACCTACAATGAGCAGTTCTTC
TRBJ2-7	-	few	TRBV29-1	CSVEEEGSSYEQYF	TGCAGCGTTGAAGAGGAGGGCAGCTCCTACGAGCAGTACTTC
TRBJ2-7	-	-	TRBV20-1	CSARDRGPVSYEQYF	TGCAGTGCTAGAGATCGAGGGCCCGTCTCCTACGAGCAGTACTTC
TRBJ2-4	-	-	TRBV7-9	CASSLATLNIQYF	TGTGCCAGCAGCTTAGCGACTTTAAACATTCAGTACTTC
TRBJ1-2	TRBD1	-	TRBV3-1	CASSPRDRQPGGGYTF	TGTGCCAGCAGTCCACGGGACAGGCAGCCCGGCGGCGGCTACACCTTC
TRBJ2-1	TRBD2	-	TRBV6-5	CASSYSWDYREQFF	TGTGCCAGCAGTTACTCTTGGGACTATCGTGAGCAGTTCTTC
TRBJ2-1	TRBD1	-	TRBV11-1	CASSMGTGGLMNEQFF	TGTGCCAGCAGCATGGGGACAGGGGGGTTGATGAATGAGCAGTTCTTC
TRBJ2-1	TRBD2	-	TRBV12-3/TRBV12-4	CASTLSGTEQFF	TGTGCCAGCACCCTTAGCGGGACTGAGCAGTTCTTC
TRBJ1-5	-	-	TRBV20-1	CSASGGPAGQPQHF	TGCAGTGCTAGTGGCGGGCCAGCGGGTCAGCCCCAGCATTTT
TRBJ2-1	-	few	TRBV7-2	CASSDHSPEQFF	TGTGCCAGCAGCGATCACTCCCCGGAGCAGTTCTTC
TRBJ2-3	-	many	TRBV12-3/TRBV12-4	CASSLVRDTQYF	TGTGCCAGCAGTTTAGTCCGAGATACGCAGTATTTT
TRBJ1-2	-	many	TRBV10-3	CAISSLGGHGYTF	TGTGCCATCAGTTCCCTCGGGGGTCATGGCTACACCTTC
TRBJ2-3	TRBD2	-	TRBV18	CASSPPRRGGTDTQYF	TGTGCCAGCTCACCACCGAGGCGGGGGGGCACAGATACGCAGTATTTT
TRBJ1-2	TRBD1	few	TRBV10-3	CAISDGPTGGLSYGYTF	TGTGCCATCAGTGATGGGCCAACAGGGGGCTTGAGCTATGGCTACACCTTC
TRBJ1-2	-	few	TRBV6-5	CASSPGDNYGYTF	TGTGCCAGCAGCCCAGGCGATAACTATGGCTACACCTTC
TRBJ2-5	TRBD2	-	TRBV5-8	CASTRGALPTNEQYF	TGTGCCAGCACGCGGGGGGCCTTACCTACGAATGAGCAGTACTTC
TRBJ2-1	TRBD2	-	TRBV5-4	CASSPSGRLLNEQFF	TGTGCCAGCAGCCCTAGCGGGAGGTTATTGAATGAGCAGTTCTTC
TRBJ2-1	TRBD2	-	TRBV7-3	CASSLKSLAGGRGEQFF	TGTGCCAGCAGCTTAAAAAGTTTAGCGGGGGGGCGAGGTGAGCAGTTCTTC